These 27 T cell receptor beta chains were sequenced from one sample in a study of T cells after yellow fever vaccination. TCRdb passed the 5' RACE reads through MiXCR, listing each CDR3 protein once. The sample comprises 310,000 or so distinct CDR3 sequences, less than 4.5% of which are singletons, and about a quarter rests with the top ten. The source material was PBMCs, sampled on the day of the yellow fever booster vaccination. The receptors come from a young man who received the YFV17D yellow fever vaccine.

This clonotype occurred a few times. The chain employs TRBV5-5 and TRBJ2-3; D may correspond to TRBD1 or TRBD2 (5 bases each). Between the trimmed V and J ends, which lost 4 bases and 4 bases, there was a span of 13 bases. The CDR3 is 14 residues long. The V gene's germline CDR1 is SGHKS and CDR2 YYEKEE (reference sequence). DNA of the CDR3: TGTGCCAGCAGCGACCAGAGGGGCTCAGATACGCAGTATTTT. Protein: CASSDQRGSDTQYF.

This clonotype has more than one count but fewer than ten. The chain links TRBV20-1 to TRBJ2-2, with a possible D match to TRBD2 (5 bases). This CDR3 spans 12 amino acids. The V gene lost 6 bases and the J gene lost 6 bases, with 11 bases spanning the gap. Germline CDR1 and CDR2: DFQATT and SNEGSKA (reference sequence). The DNA for the CDR3 is TGCAGTGCCTCCCAAGCGGCCGGGGAGCTGTTTTTT. Encoded protein: CSASQAAGELFF.

This clonotype occurred many times. This chain connects TRBV27 to TRBJ2-2; D possibly uses TRBD1 or TRBD2 (5 bases each). In germline, CDR1 is MNHEY, CDR2 SMNVEV (reference sequence). CDR3 length: 13 residues. V gave up 3 bases and J gave up 5 bases, with 7 bases separating them. The CDR3 region has the DNA TGTGCCAGCAGTTTTTGGGGGACCGGGGAGCTGTTTTTT. This gives the protein CASSFWGTGELFF.

V is TRBV13 and J is TRBJ2-3; D remains unclear. The CDR3 is 13 residues long. V lost 5 bases to trimming and J lost 6 bases, with 12 bases between them. Germline CDR1 PRHDT, CDR2 FYEKMQ (reference sequence). The CDR3 DNA sequence: TGTGCCAGCAGCATTTCTCACTTGGATACGCAGTATTTT. Translation gives CASSISHLDTQYF.

Ten or more counts support this clonotype. V gene TRBV7-2 combines with J gene TRBJ2-7; TRBD1 aligns across 7 bases. CDR1 and CDR2 (germline): SGHTA, FQGNSA. The CDR3 extends over 15 amino acids. Trimming at V came to 3 bases and at J to 3 bases, leaving 8 bases not matched to a gene. CDR3 sequence reads: CASSFRPGQDYEQYV. The CDR3 nucleotides are TGTGCCAGCAGCTTTAGACCCGGACAGGACTACGAGCAGTACGTC.

The chain joins TRBV4-1 to TRBJ1-1, with D possibly TRBD1 on 5 matching bases. The CDR3 has 15 residues. The germline V gene encodes CDR1 MGHRA and CDR2 YSYEKL. V was clipped by 0 bases and J by 0 bases, with 8 bases between them. The CDR3 bases are TGCGCCAGCAGCCAAGATCGCAGGGTGAACACTGAAGCTTTCTTT. This sequence encodes CASSQDRRVNTEAFF.

This clonotype was detected ten times or more. The CDR3 here is CASSQGYSPLHF. The CDR3 DNA reads TGTGCCAGCAGCCAAGGATATTCACCCCTCCACTTT. This chain uses TRBV7-9 with TRBJ1-6; D gene unclear. This CDR3 spans 12 amino acids. V shed 5 bases and J shed 8 bases, with 7 bases lying between them. Germline CDR1 SEHNR, CDR2 FQNEAQ (reference sequence).

Ten or more counts support this clonotype. As DNA, the CDR3 is TGCGCCAGCAGCCAAGACCGTGTGGGGATAACCGGCTACGAGCAGTACTTC. Translated, it gives CASSQDRVGITGYEQYF. The V gene is TRBV4-3, the J gene TRBJ2-7; no definite D call. The germline CDR1 and CDR2 sequences are LGHNA and YSLEER. V lost 0 bases and J lost 3, with 18 bases in between. There are 17 residues in the CDR3.

In its sample, this clonotype was seen many times. V usage is TRBV6-5 and J usage is TRBJ2-2; D is unclear. From germline, CDR1 is MNHEY and CDR2 SVGAGI. The germline V and J ends were trimmed by 6 bases and 6 bases, with 11 bases remaining between them. The CDR3 totals 13 residues. The CDR3 DNA is TGTGCCAGCAGGTCGGGTGGAGCCGGGGAGCTGTTTTTT. Protein product: CASRSGGAGELFF.

The chain carries TRBV6-2 or TRBV6-3 and TRBJ2-1; D perhaps matches TRBD1 (6 bases). Trimming stripped 8 bases from V and 4 bases from J, with 18 bases between. The CDR3 has 15 residues. Germline values: CDR1 MNHEY, CDR2 SVGEGT. This CDR3 reads CASQSTGSRYNEQFF. In DNA form, the CDR3 reads TGTGCCAGCCAGAGTACAGGGTCCCGTTACAATGAGCAGTTCTTC.

In its sample, this clonotype was seen many times. The J gene is TRBJ2-5, the V gene TRBV5-1; a weak D match, TRBD1 (6 bases). With 0 bases removed from V and 1 base from J, the gap between germline ends came to 10 bases. Germline V gives CDR1 SGHRS, CDR2 YFSETQ. CDR3 length: 15 amino acids. As DNA, the CDR3 is TGCGCCAGCAGCTTGGGAGGGGGTCTCCAAGAGACCCAGTACTTC. This codes for CASSLGGGLQETQYF.

This chain links TRBV4-2 with TRBJ2-1; D may be TRBD1 or TRBD2 (6 bases each). Germline CDR1 is LGHNA and CDR2 is YNFKEQ. CDR3 size: 15 residues. Trimming took 1 base from V and 2 from J, leaving 9 bases between them. In DNA form, the CDR3 reads TGTGCCAGCAGCCAAGGAGGGGGGACCTACAATGAGCAGTTCTTC. It translates to CASSQGGGTYNEQFF.

This clonotype turned up a few times. CDR3 nucleotides: TGTGCCAGCTCACCACAACTAGAGCAGAGGGAGACCCAGTACTTC. Protein product: CASSPQLEQRETQYF. This chain joins TRBV18 and TRBJ2-5; TRBD2 might be the D (5 bases). The V end was cut by 1 base, the J end by 5 bases, with 14 bases between. Per the germline V gene, CDR1 is KGHSH and CDR2 is LQKENI. The CDR3 is 15 amino acids.

The chain couples TRBV11-2 to TRBJ2-7, with D perhaps given as TRBD1 or TRBD2 (5 bases each). Germline V gene sequence: CDR1 SGHAT, CDR2 FQNNGV. V gave up 3 bases and J gave up 3 bases, with 15 bases separating them. The CDR3 is 15 residues long. The CDR3 DNA reads as TGTGCCAGCAGCTTCGGGGAAGGGACCCACTACGAGCAGTACTTC. Amino acids: CASSFGEGTHYEQYF.

In the case of this clonotype: Since a much larger clone is just one base distant, this may be a read error. The missing conserved phenylalanine or tryptophan at the end of this CDR3 makes a read error likely. The rearrangement joins TRBV5-5 to TRBJ2-7; D unclear. The CDR3 has 13 amino acids. Deletions cut 0 bases from V and 3 bases from J, with 7 bases between. Germline loops: CDR1 SGHKS, CDR2 YYEKEE (reference sequence). The chain's CDR3 is CASSLADYYEQYL. Here the CDR3 DNA reads TGTGCCAGCAGCTTGGCCGATTACTACGAGCAGTACCTC.

The chain carries TRBV7-2 and TRBJ2-2; D possibly corresponds to TRBD1 (6 bases). CDR1 is SGHTA and CDR2 is FQGNSA in the germline V gene. Trimming took 5 bases from V and 7 from J, leaving 11 bases between them. The CDR3 loop spans 13 amino acids. Here the CDR3 reads CASSGWTVGELFF. For the CDR3, the DNA is TGTGCCAGCAGCGGGTGGACAGTCGGGGAGCTGTTTTTT.

In its sample, this clonotype was seen a few times. This chain joins TRBV7-9 and TRBJ1-1, with unresolved D. Germline lookup yields CDR1 SEHNR and CDR2 FQNEAQ (reference sequence). The CDR3 is made up of 13 amino acids. V was shortened by 5 bases and J by 4 bases, with 11 bases between the two germline ends. CDR3 region: CASSPRVRTEAFF. The CDR3 DNA sequence: TGTGCCAGCAGCCCAAGGGTTCGCACTGAAGCTTTCTTT.

This clonotype was seen ten or more times. This chain uses TRBV7-6 with TRBJ2-3, with TRBD1 identical over 8 bases. V trimming: 1 base; J trimming: 3 bases; junction bases outside the gene matches: 6. Germline assignment: CDR1 SGHVS and CDR2 FNYEAQ. The CDR3 loop spans 16 amino acids. For the CDR3, the DNA is TGTGCCAGCAGCTTAGGGACAGGGCGGTTTACAGATACGCAGTATTTT. Residues: CASSLGTGRFTDTQYF.

Many counts were recorded for this clonotype. The chain combines TRBV28 with TRBJ2-1; D is perhaps TRBD1 or TRBD2 (5 bases each). The CDR3 has 14 residues. V was trimmed by 10 bases and J by 10 bases, leaving 23 bases between them. Germline CDR1 MDHEN, CDR2 SYDVKM. The DNA for the CDR3 is TGTGCCACCCGCCGGGACGCCCTATCCCCAGAGCAGTTCTTC. Translation gives CATRRDALSPEQFF.

This clonotype was counted at least ten times. The chain couples TRBV7-3 to TRBJ2-2; the D gene is possibly TRBD2 (6 bases). Trimming shortened V by 5 bases and J by 3 bases, and 10 bases separated the two germline ends. Looked up from germline, CDR1 is SGHTA and CDR2 is FQGTGA. This CDR3 is 14 amino acids long. The CDR3 reads CASSDQRDTGELFF. As DNA, the CDR3 is TGTGCCAGCAGCGACCAGCGGGACACCGGGGAGCTGTTTTTT.

This clonotype was seen a few times. The rearrangement uses TRBV12-3 or TRBV12-4 and TRBJ2-7; TRBD1 aligns across 7 bases. The CDR3 is made up of 12 amino acids. J lost 6 bases, V lost 4 bases, and 3 bases had no gene match. The CDR3 DNA sequence: TGTGCCAGCAGTTCACAGGGGCTCGAGCAGTACGTC. Translating it yields CASSSQGLEQYV.

This clonotype came up many times. The rearrangement links TRBV18 to TRBJ2-1; D tentatively fits TRBD1 or TRBD2 (5 bases each). CDR1 and CDR2 from the germline V gene are KGHSH and LQKENI. V was trimmed by 3 bases and J by 10 bases, leaving 19 bases between them. The CDR3 has 15 amino acids. The CDR3: CASSPDRGGRIEQFF. DNA of the CDR3: TGTGCCAGCTCACCGGATCGTGGGGGAAGGATAGAGCAGTTCTTC.

The chain uses TRBV4-3 and TRBJ1-1; unclear D gene. With 0 bases removed from V and 0 bases from J, the gap between germline ends came to 8 bases. The V gene's germline CDR1 is LGHNA and CDR2 YSLEER. The CDR3 totals 15 residues. In DNA form, the CDR3 reads TGCGCCAGCAGCCAAGATCACAGAATGAACACTGAAGCTTTCTTT. Amino acids: CASSQDHRMNTEAFF.

This clonotype was seen at least ten times. The chain combines TRBV5-1 with TRBJ2-7; perhaps TRBD2 as D (6 bases). In germline, CDR1 is SGHRS, CDR2 YFSETQ. V lost 4 bases and J 3 bases, leaving 20 bases between the germline ends. The CDR3 totals 16 residues. CDR3 region: CASSPRAGMRDYEQYF. The CDR3 nucleotides read TGCGCCAGCAGCCCACGTGCGGGGATGAGGGACTACGAGCAGTACTTC.

There are many counts of this clonotype. The chain has TRBV4-3 and TRBJ2-1; 13 bases align to TRBD2. Germline CDR1 reads LGHNA; CDR2 reads YSLEER. The CDR3 covers 18 residues. With 0 bases clipped from V and 10 bases from J, the junction kept 12 bases outside the gene matches. CDR3 sequence: CASSQERLLRLAGGEQFF. The CDR3, as DNA: TGCGCCAGCAGCCAAGAGCGGCTTCTACGACTAGCGGGGGGCGAGCAGTTCTTC.

This clonotype was seen a few times. The chain employs TRBV6-2 or TRBV6-3 and TRBJ2-2; the match to TRBD1 covers 9 bases. This CDR3 is 17 amino acids long. V trimming: 4 bases; J trimming: 4 bases; junction bases outside the gene matches: 10. Germline V lookup: CDR1 MNHEY, CDR2 SVGEGT. For the CDR3, the DNA is TGTGCCAGCAGTTCCCCTCGTGGGACAGGGACCACCGGGGAGCTGTTTTTT. Its translation is CASSSPRGTGTTGELFF.

This clonotype came up a few times. V is TRBV7-9 and J is TRBJ2-5, with D maybe TRBD1 (6 bases). Germline CDR1 reads SEHNR; CDR2 reads FQNEAQ (reference sequence). The CDR3 is 15 residues long. V shed 2 bases and J shed 2 bases, with 12 bases lying between them. The CDR3 DNA follows: TGTGCCAGCAGCTTATTCGAGGGGGAGCAAGAGACCCAGTACTTC. This translates into CASSLFEGEQETQYF. Supplemented by reference TRBV7-9 and TRBJ2-5, the full variable domain reads DTGVSQNPRHKITKRGQNVTFRCDPISEHNRLYWYRQTLGQGPEFLTYFQNEAQLEKSRLLSDRFSAERPKGSFSTLEIQRTEQGDSAMYLCASSLFEGEQETQYFGPGTRLLVL.